The T cell receptor beta chain described here comes from a study of blood T cells in healthy people across ages. Sample-barcoded 5' priming and a J-beta primer mix drove a second PCR of about 7 to 11 cycles. Via MiXCR, TCRdb re-called the 5' RACE reads, giving one row per CDR3 protein. The sample gives about 680,000 distinct CDR3 sequences, 45% to 50% of which show up once; under 35% is in the top ten. The authors isolated at least 7 million PBMCs per sample. Germline CDR1 is DFQATT and CDR2 is SNEGSKA (reference sequence). Trimming took 1 base from V and 4 from J, leaving 7 bases between them. This CDR3 has 12 amino acids.

The chain recombines TRBV20-1 with TRBJ1-2; a possible D gene is TRBD1 (5 bases). The sequence was collected from a woman aged 60-75 years in good health. The specimen sequenced was blood. CDR3 DNA sequence: TGCAGTGCTAGAGCAGGGCGCTATGGCTACACCTTC. It codes for CSARAGRYGYTF.